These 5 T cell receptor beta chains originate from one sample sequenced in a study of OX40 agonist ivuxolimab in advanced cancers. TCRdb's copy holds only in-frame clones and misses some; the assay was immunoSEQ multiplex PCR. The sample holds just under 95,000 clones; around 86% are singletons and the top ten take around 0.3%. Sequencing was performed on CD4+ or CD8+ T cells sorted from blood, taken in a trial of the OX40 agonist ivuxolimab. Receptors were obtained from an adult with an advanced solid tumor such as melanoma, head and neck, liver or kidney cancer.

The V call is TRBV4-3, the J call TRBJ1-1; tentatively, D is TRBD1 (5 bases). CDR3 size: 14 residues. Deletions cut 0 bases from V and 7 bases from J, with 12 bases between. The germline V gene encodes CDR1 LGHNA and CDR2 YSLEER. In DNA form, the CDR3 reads TGCGCCAGCAGCCAAGAGGCCCGAAGGGGTGAAGCTTTCTTT. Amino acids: CASSQEARRGEAFF.

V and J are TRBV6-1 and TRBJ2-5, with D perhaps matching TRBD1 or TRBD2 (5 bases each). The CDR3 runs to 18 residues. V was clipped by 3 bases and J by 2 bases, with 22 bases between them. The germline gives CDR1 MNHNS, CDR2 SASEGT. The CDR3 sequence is CASSDQAQGREYQETQYF. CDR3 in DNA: TGTGCCAGCAGTGACCAAGCTCAAGGCAGGGAGTATCAAGAGACCCAGTACTTC.

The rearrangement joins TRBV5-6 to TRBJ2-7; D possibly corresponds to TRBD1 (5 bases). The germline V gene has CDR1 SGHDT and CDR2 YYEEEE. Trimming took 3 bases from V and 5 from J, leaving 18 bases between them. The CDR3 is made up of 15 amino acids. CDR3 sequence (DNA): TGTGCCAGCAGCTCAGCCGGGTTTAGGGGCCACGAGCAGTACTTC. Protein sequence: CASSSAGFRGHEQYF.

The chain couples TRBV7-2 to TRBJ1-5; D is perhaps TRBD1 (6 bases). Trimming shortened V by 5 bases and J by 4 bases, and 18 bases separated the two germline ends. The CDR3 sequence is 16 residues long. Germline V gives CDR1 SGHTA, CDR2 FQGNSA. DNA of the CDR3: TGTGCCAGCAGCCCAACAGGGCCAGGTACTAATCAGCCCCAGCATTTT. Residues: CASSPTGPGTNQPQHF.

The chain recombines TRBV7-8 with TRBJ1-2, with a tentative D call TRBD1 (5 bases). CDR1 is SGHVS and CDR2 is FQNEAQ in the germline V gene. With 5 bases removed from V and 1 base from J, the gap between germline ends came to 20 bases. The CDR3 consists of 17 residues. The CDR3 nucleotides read TGTGCCAGCAGCCCCATCAGCAGGGCTCGATTTAACTATGGCTACACCTTC. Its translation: CASSPISRARFNYGYTF.